The clone carrying this T cell receptor beta chain occurred many times. The data were obtained in a study of regulatory T cells in long-lasting Graves disease. Assembly of TCR beta libraries relied on iRepertoire HTBI primers together with Arm-PCR of CDR3 regions. TCRdb itself ran the multiplex PCR reads through MiXCR, one entry per CDR3 protein. The top ten hold more than 6% of the sample, which has hundreds of thousands of distinct CDR3 sequences, 20% to 25% seen once. Time point denoted: persistent/refractory GD, antithyroid drugs over 5 years with positive TRAb. TCR sequences were obtained from RNA taken from PBMCs. V lost 5 bases to trimming and J lost 3 bases; unmatched junction nucleotides: 10. Germline CDR1 is MDHEN and CDR2 is SYDVKM. The CDR3 totals 16 residues.

This receptor was obtained from a female donor with Graves disease. The genes are TRBV28 and TRBJ2-7, with 10 nucleotides matching TRBD1. Source: peripheral blood mononuclear cells (PBMCs), taken when the disease was refractory, from a patient treated with antithyroid drugs. The CDR3 DNA is TGTGCCAGCAGTCCCACCCCGACAGGGGGCAACTACGAGCAGTACTTC. Translation: CASSPTPTGGNYEQYF. Drawing the rest from reference TRBV28 and TRBJ2-7, the complete variable domain is DVKVTQSSRYLVKRTGEKVFLECVQDMDHENMFWYRQDPGLGLRLIYFSYDVKMKEKGDIPEGYSVSREKKERFSLILESASTNQTSMYLCASSPTPTGGNYEQYFGPGTRLTVT.